This TCR beta chain originates from a study of blood T cell repertoires in COVID-19. As for the study in general: COVID-19 samples collected from the United States, Italy and Spain covered acute and convalescent phases. PBMCs, B-cell-depleted T cells, or T cells were the source of the cDNA or gDNA that made up the material.

Original data processing: Scientists estimated how many nucleated cells there were by amplifying reference gene primers. Produced via immunoSEQ multiplex PCR; TCRdb's table is partial and in-frame only. V and J calls and clone size come straight from that table; D and trimming were deduced from the DNA. The data hold about 120,000 clones, with around 90% observed a single time. This clone showed up just once. This receptor was obtained from a woman between 50 and 59 years old with active or convalescent COVID-19. The sequencing sample was made of peripheral blood.

This CDR3 reads CASSWSGGTDTQYF. The CDR3, as DNA: TGTGCCAGCAGCTGGAGCGGGGGCACAGATACGCAGTATTTT. The chain recombines TRBV7-9 with TRBJ2-3, with TRBD2 matching 7 bases. CDR3 length: 14 amino acids. V gave up 4 bases and J gave up 1 base; unmatched junction bases: 2. CDR1 is SEHNR and CDR2 is FQNEAQ in the germline V gene (reference sequence).